The sequence of this T cell receptor (beta chain) was determined in a study of neurological immune-mediated disorders. Study-wide points: No CDR3 amino acid sequences recurred among expanded clones across subjects, suggesting private repertoires in all groups.

Germline CDR1 SGHTA, CDR2 FQGNSA. This CDR3 region has 16 residues. After removal of 3 bases from V and 2 bases from J, the junction contained 5 bases not matched to a gene. TCRdb reanalysed the 5' RACE reads using MiXCR and keeps one entry per CDR3 protein. The sample lists 20,000 to 30,000 distinct CDR3 sequences; 2% to 2.5% were seen once. This clonotype was counted at least ten times. Antigen unknown. The receptor comes from a woman aged 50 to 65 with multiple sclerosis. The specimen was PBMCs. The chain links TRBV7-2 to TRBJ2-7; 12 bases align to TRBD2. Here the CDR3 reads CASSFAPSGGAYEQYF. The CDR3 bases are TGTGCCAGCAGCTTCGCCCCTAGCGGGGGGGCCTACGAGCAGTACTTC.